This TCR beta chain was captured by sequencing in a study of CD8 T cells in Susac syndrome. A quantity of about 0.45 to 1 ug RNA underwent reverse transcription using random hexamers. Multiplex PCR with immunoSEQ amplified the TCR beta CDR3 across 54 Vbeta and 13 Jbeta. MiXCR, applied by TCRdb to the immunoSEQ multiplex PCR reads, yields one record per CDR3 protein. The sample includes about 200,000 distinct CDR3 sequences, more than 90% of them seen just once. The germline V gene encodes CDR1 LGHDT and CDR2 YNNKEL (reference sequence). V was shortened by 2 bases and J by 5 bases, with 11 bases between the two germline ends. The CDR3 is 14 residues long. The authors sequenced TCR beta from blood CD8+ and CD4+ T cells. TEMRA cells underwent FACS enrichment and CD8+ and CD4+ T cells underwent negative isolation.

The sample consisted of CD4+ T cells from PBMCs. The V and J genes are TRBV3-1 and TRBJ2-3; D might be TRBD1 or TRBD2, each matching 5 bases. The TCR was taken from a human donor with multiple sclerosis. For the CDR3, the DNA is TGTGCCAGCAGCCAATCCGGGGCTGGAGATACGCAGTATTTT. It encodes CASSQSGAGDTQYF.